This TCR beta chain is from a study of response to subunit inactivated influenza vaccine. This clonotype was observed a handful of times. This CDR3 region has 21 residues. J was trimmed by 0 bases and V by 1 base; bases with no gene match: 16. Germline lookup yields CDR1 SGHAT and CDR2 FQNNGV. Each CDR3 protein is one row after TCRdb ran MiXCR on the RT-PCR reads. The sample lists roughly 670,000 distinct CDR3 sequences, roughly 15% seen once, with about 7.4% in the top ten. Sample: PBMCs from blood, taken 14 days before vaccination. This chain connects TRBV11-2 to TRBJ2-2, with 8 positions matching TRBD2. This TCR was recovered from a man aged 50 or older who received an inactivated influenza vaccine. This CDR3 is CASSLGVVLADLPTNTGELFF. CDR3 nucleotide sequence: TGTGCCAGCAGCTTAGGAGTCGTACTAGCGGACCTCCCTACGAACACCGGGGAGCTGTTTTTT.